This TCR beta chain was identified in a study of identical twins. The J segment lost 4 bases and the V segment lost 6 bases, leaving 4 bases of the junction unmatched. CDR1 and CDR2 (germline): MDHEN, SYDVKM. The length of the CDR3 is 14 residues. Many counts were recorded for this clonotype. A universal primer site was incorporated via template switching, and the cDNA contained unique molecular identifiers. TCRdb recomputed calls from the 5' RACE reads with MiXCR, one row per CDR3 protein. Of a few hundred thousand distinct CDR3 sequences listed, 10% to 13% are singletons. The specimen was memory T cells sorted from blood. The sequence came from a man in his fifties or sixties in good health. The chain recombines TRBV28 with TRBJ1-1; TRBD1 matches at 11 bases. The CDR3 region is CASRDRGLSTEAFF. The CDR3 DNA follows: TGTGCCAGCAGGGACAGGGGGCTCAGCACTGAAGCTTTCTTT.